These 27 T cell receptor beta chains were all obtained from the same sample, sequenced in a study of technical replicates of blood from a handful of donors (dated by TCRdb to about 2017). Library creation used the immunoSEQ multiplex PCR assay. TCRdb re-hosts the immuneACCESS table, in-frame sequences only. Its copies lack some clones; in the studies checked, an unresolved V gene accounts for under half of them, and the cause for the rest is not known. This sample holds tens of thousands of clones; approximately 94% were observed only once. About 0.4% of the sample lies in the top ten. Sequenced material: T cells isolated from PBMCs. These receptors were collected from a human donor in good health.

The rearrangement links TRBV11-2 to TRBJ2-3; the D is unclear. V was clipped by 5 bases and J by 2 bases, with 2 bases between them. From germline, CDR1 is SGHAT and CDR2 FQNNGV. The CDR3 runs 11 residues. This chain's CDR3 is CASSHTDTQYF. CDR3 sequence (DNA): TGTGCCAGCAGCCACACAGATACGCAGTATTTT. Full variable domain (outside the CDR3, taken from reference TRBV11-2 and TRBJ2-3): EAGVAQSPRYKIIEKRQSVAFWCNPISGHATLYWYQQILGQGPKLLIQFQNNGVVDDSQLPKDRFSAERLKGVDSTLKIQPAKLEDSAVYLCASSHTDTQYFGPGTRLTVL.

The chain employs TRBV5-6 and TRBJ2-3; maybe TRBD2 (5 bases). Germline lookup yields CDR1 SGHDT and CDR2 YYEEEE. The CDR3 totals 14 residues. Between the trimmed V and J ends, which lost 6 bases and 0 bases, there was a span of 11 bases. CDR3 in amino acids: CASTEEPSTDTQYF. The CDR3, as DNA: TGTGCCAGCACGGAGGAACCTAGCACAGATACGCAGTATTTT. The variable domain in full, with the rest retrieved from reference TRBV5-6 and TRBJ2-3, is DAGVTQSPTHLIKTRGQQVTLRCSPKSGHDTVSWYQQALGQGPQFIFQYYEEEERQRGNFPDRFSGHQFPNYSSELNVNALLLGDSALYLCASTEEPSTDTQYFGPGTRLTVL.

This chain joins TRBV9 and TRBJ2-1, with D tentatively TRBD1 (6 bases). Looked up from germline, CDR1 is SGDLS and CDR2 is YYNGEE. The V and J ends lost 3 bases and 3 bases respectively, with 10 bases between them. This CDR3 spans 14 amino acids. CDR3 coding DNA: TGTGCCAGCAGCGCCAGGGGTTTCTACAATGAGCAGTTCTTC. Encoded protein: CASSARGFYNEQFF.

This chain uses TRBV4-3 with TRBJ2-5; 10 nucleotides match TRBD2. The CDR3 totals 16 residues. With V trimmed by 1 base and J by 4 bases, 6 bases remained unmatched. Germline values: CDR1 LGHNA, CDR2 YSLEER. The DNA of the CDR3 is TGCGCCAGCAGCCAAGTCCCTAGCGGGAGCGTAGAGACCCAGTACTTC. It yields the protein CASSQVPSGSVETQYF.

The chain joins TRBV7-9 to TRBJ2-3; D is perhaps TRBD2 (6 bases). The CDR3 runs 16 residues. In germline, CDR1 is SEHNR, CDR2 FQNEAQ (reference sequence). The germline V and J ends were trimmed by 0 bases and 1 base, with 11 bases remaining between them. Here the CDR3 DNA reads TGTGCCAGCAGCTTAGCGTGGGCTAGCGGCACAGATACGCAGTATTTT. Protein: CASSLAWASGTDTQYF.

J is TRBJ2-2 and V is TRBV15; 12 bases are shared with TRBD2. Trimming at V came to 5 bases and at J to 4 bases, leaving 2 bases not matched to a gene. From germline, CDR1 is LNHNV and CDR2 YYDKDF (reference sequence). The CDR3 has 15 amino acids. The CDR3, as DNA: TGTGCCACCAGCGGACTAGCGGGGCTCACCGGGGAGCTGTTTTTT. Residues: CATSGLAGLTGELFF.

The chain recombines TRBV29-1 with TRBJ1-5; TRBD1 agrees at 9 bases. Trimming removed 3 bases from V and 1 base from J; junction bases left unmatched: 22. Germline loops: CDR1 SQVTM, CDR2 ANQGSEA. CDR3 size: 21 residues. The CDR3 sequence: CSVESRLPPGQGLGSNQPQHF. DNA of the CDR3: TGCAGCGTTGAGTCTCGGCTCCCCCCGGGACAGGGCTTGGGCAGCAATCAGCCCCAGCATTTT.

J is TRBJ1-1 and V is TRBV28; D is perhaps TRBD1 (6 bases). V gave up 6 bases and J gave up 1 base, with 9 bases separating them. CDR3 length: 13 amino acids. Germline V lookup: CDR1 MDHEN, CDR2 SYDVKM. The CDR3 region is CASRGAENTEAFF. DNA for the CDR3: TGTGCCAGCAGGGGGGCAGAGAACACTGAAGCTTTCTTT.

The rearrangement links TRBV29-1 to TRBJ2-1; D may be TRBD1 (5 bases). The V end was cut by 6 bases, the J end by 8 bases, with 17 bases between. Germline CDR1 is SQVTM and CDR2 is ANQGSEA. CDR3 length: 13 residues. The CDR3 sequence is CSVVPGILDEQFF. CDR3 nucleotides: TGCAGCGTGGTTCCAGGGATATTGGATGAGCAGTTCTTC.

The chain has TRBV27 and TRBJ2-3, with D maybe TRBD2 (5 bases). This CDR3 region has 13 residues. V gave up 6 bases and J gave up 3 bases, with 10 bases separating them. The germline CDR1 and CDR2 sequences are MNHEY and SMNVEV (reference sequence). The CDR3 reads CASRKERTDTQYF. The CDR3 region has the DNA TGTGCCAGCAGGAAGGAGCGGACAGATACGCAGTATTTT.

The chain recombines TRBV7-9 with TRBJ2-1, with D perhaps matching TRBD2 (6 bases). Trimming removed 2 bases at V and 7 bases at J, with 15 bases between. The CDR3 has 15 residues. Germline CDR1 is SEHNR and CDR2 is FQNEAQ (reference sequence). This chain's CDR3 is CASSLLRETGNEQFF. The CDR3 DNA reads as TGTGCCAGCAGCTTATTACGGGAGACGGGAAATGAGCAGTTCTTC.

Concerning this clone: Other DNA sequences from this sample encode an identical CDR3 as well. This rearrangement joins TRBV6-5 to TRBJ1-5; no reliable D call. In germline, CDR1 is MNHEY, CDR2 SVGAGI. The CDR3 runs to 15 residues. V shed 0 bases and J shed 2 bases, with 8 bases lying between them. The CDR3, as DNA: TGTGCCAGCAGTTACTCCACCGGGGGCAATCAGCCCCAGCATTTT. Translation gives CASSYSTGGNQPQHF.

V and J are TRBV9 and TRBJ1-3; 7 nucleotides agree with TRBD1. Germline trimming cut 4 bases from V and 0 bases from J; bases unmatched to any gene: 4. There are 15 residues in the CDR3. The germline V gene encodes CDR1 SGDLS and CDR2 YYNGEE. The CDR3 sequence is CASSRRTGSGNTIYF. CDR3 nucleotide sequence: TGTGCCAGCAGCCGGAGGACAGGCTCTGGAAACACCATATATTTT.

This clone was seen once. The chain employs TRBV27 and TRBJ2-7, with a tentative D call TRBD1 (6 bases). Germline CDR1 reads MNHEY; CDR2 reads SMNVEV (reference sequence). V was clipped by 2 bases and J by 0 bases, with 14 bases between them. This CDR3 has 16 residues. CDR3 bases: TGTGCCAGCAGTTTACCGAGACAGGCCGTCTCCTACGAGCAGTACTTC. Its translation is CASSLPRQAVSYEQYF.

The gene calls are TRBV5-1 and TRBJ2-5; possibly TRBD2 for D (5 bases). V lost 1 base and J lost 5, with 15 bases in between. There are 15 residues in the CDR3. Germline CDR1 is SGHRS and CDR2 is YFSETQ. This CDR3 reads CASSLQGLQWETQYF. The CDR3 region has the DNA TGCGCCAGCAGCTTGCAAGGACTCCAGTGGGAGACCCAGTACTTC.

The V and J genes are TRBV10-3 and TRBJ1-1; D uncertain. V was shortened by 5 bases and J by 1 base, with 8 bases between the two germline ends. The CDR3 is made up of 13 amino acids. Germline values: CDR1 ENHRY, CDR2 SYGVKD. The CDR3 coding sequence is TGTGCCATCAGTTTTACTGAGAACACTGAAGCTTTCTTT. It specifies CAISFTENTEAFF.

The V call is TRBV5-1, the J call TRBJ2-3, with 8 nucleotides matching TRBD2. The CDR3 is made up of 17 amino acids. Germline CDR1 SGHRS, CDR2 YFSETQ. With V trimmed by 0 bases and J by 0 bases, 6 bases remained unmatched. The chain's CDR3 is CASSLAPSGSSTDTQYF. CDR3 DNA: TGCGCCAGCAGCTTGGCCCCTAGCGGGTCTAGCACAGATACGCAGTATTTT.

This clone was counted only a few times. The rearrangement uses TRBV30 and TRBJ1-1, with D possibly TRBD1 on 6 matching bases. This CDR3 has 13 residues. Germline V gene sequence: CDR1 GTSNPN, CDR2 SVGIG (reference sequence). Trimming pared 4 bases from V and 3 bases from J, leaving 12 bases between. Here the CDR3 reads CAWTLRGYTEAFF. In DNA form, the CDR3 reads TGTGCCTGGACCCTCAGGGGCTACACTGAAGCTTTCTTT.

The chain carries TRBV5-6 and TRBJ2-1, with TRBD2 matching 14 bases. The CDR3 sequence is 16 residues long. Trimming took 5 bases from V and 4 from J; bases not matched to a gene: 5. Germline assignment: CDR1 SGHDT and CDR2 YYEEEE. The CDR3 sequence: CASRGTSGSPYNEQFF. The DNA for the CDR3 is TGTGCCAGCAGGGGGACTAGCGGGAGTCCATACAATGAGCAGTTCTTC.

With regard to this clone: Other DNA sequences in this specimen translate into the identical CDR3. The rearrangement links TRBV9 to TRBJ1-1, with D maybe TRBD1 (6 bases). The length of the CDR3 is 13 residues. The germline V gene has CDR1 SGDLS and CDR2 YYNGEE. The ends were cut back, 0 bases at V and 4 bases at J, with 7 bases in the middle. The chain's CDR3 is CASSVGGRTEAFF. Here the CDR3 DNA reads TGTGCCAGCAGCGTAGGGGGGCGCACTGAAGCTTTCTTT.

With respect to this clone: At one of its ends the junction is not consistent with the germline gene, which may arise from a read error. The chain has TRBV5-1 and TRBJ1-2, with D hard to call. The germline gives CDR1 SGHRS, CDR2 YFSETQ. The CDR3 covers 11 residues. The CDR3 region has the DNA TGCGCCAGCACGATCTCGGGGAGTTTGGCCTTC. It encodes CASTISGSLAF.

The chain joins TRBV30 to TRBJ2-5; 11 bases match TRBD2. The junction had 1 base not matched to a gene; V was cut back by 2 bases and J by 5 bases. Germline loops: CDR1 GTSNPN, CDR2 SVGIG (reference sequence). There are 13 residues in the CDR3. CDR3 coding DNA: TGTGCCTGGAGTACTAGCGGGAGTGAGACCCAGTACTTC. Protein sequence: CAWSTSGSETQYF. The variable domain in full, completed from reference TRBV30 and TRBJ2-5, reads SQTIHQWPATLVQPVGSPLSLECTVEGTSNPNLYWYRQAAGRGLQLLFYSVGIGQISSEVPQNLSASRPQDRQFILSSKKLLLSDSGFYLCAWSTSGSETQYFGPGTRLLVL.

The V call is TRBV29-1, the J call TRBJ1-1; 7 nucleotides line up with TRBD1. Germline values: CDR1 SQVTM, CDR2 ANQGSEA. The CDR3 has 14 residues. The V segment lost 2 bases and the J segment 3 bases; nucleotides outside the gene matches: 6. CDR3 nucleotides: TGCAGCGTTGAAAGGGGCAGGGGGGACACTGAAGCTTTCTTT. This translates into CSVERGRGDTEAFF.

The rearrangement joins TRBV6-6 to TRBJ1-5; no definite D call. CDR1 and CDR2 from the germline V gene are MNHNY and SVGAGI (reference sequence). The CDR3 has 15 residues. Trimming stripped 7 bases from V and 4 bases from J, with 17 bases between. The CDR3 here is CASTKRVLPNQPQHF. CDR3 DNA sequence: TGTGCCAGCACTAAGAGGGTCCTTCCTAATCAGCCCCAGCATTTT.

The genes are TRBV29-1 and TRBJ1-1; 7 nucleotides match TRBD1. This CDR3 region has 15 residues. Looked up from germline, CDR1 is SQVTM and CDR2 is ANQGSEA. Unmatched junction bases numbered 10, after V lost 5 bases and J lost 1 base. In DNA, the CDR3 is TGCAGCGTTACCCAGGGGGGTGGGGGGAACACTGAAGCTTTCTTT. Translation gives CSVTQGGGGNTEAFF.

The chain uses TRBV2 and TRBJ1-1; 7 positions match TRBD1. Germline CDR1 is SNHLY and CDR2 is FYNNEI. The ends lost 4 bases at V and 1 base at J; junction bases unmatched: 0. The CDR3 has 13 amino acids. CDR3 nucleotides: TGTGCCAGCAGTGGACAGGGGAACACTGAAGCTTTCTTT. The encoded protein is CASSGQGNTEAFF. Full variable domain (outside the CDR3, taken from reference TRBV2 and TRBJ1-1): EPEVTQTPSHQVTQMGQEVILRCVPISNHLYFYWYRQILGQKVEFLVSFYNNEISEKSEIFDDQFSVERPDGSNFTLKIRSTKLEDSAMYFCASSGQGNTEAFFGQGTRLTVV.

The rearrangement uses TRBV19 and TRBJ1-1; the match to TRBD1 covers 9 bases. This CDR3 has 14 residues. The junction had 4 bases not matched to a gene; V was cut back by 4 bases and J by 4 bases. CDR1 and CDR2 (germline): LNHDA, SQIVND (reference sequence). Written as DNA, the CDR3 is TGTGCCAGTAGTACGGGGACAGGGTTCACTGAAGCTTTCTTT. This gives the protein CASSTGTGFTEAFF.